This T cell receptor beta chain comes out of a study of shared clonotypes between healthy human individuals. In the original analysis: Filtering of immunoSEQ junctional sequences could not match full-length read filtering. Repertoires were generated with immunoSEQ multiplex PCR, while TCRdb's copy carries only in-frame clones and drops some. That table supplies the V and J calls and clone size; D and trimming were determined from the DNA. Seen here are roughly 2,300,000 clones, roughly 92% observed once, and the top ten hold around 0.38%. V shed 6 bases and J shed 2 bases, with 11 bases lying between them. The CDR3 is 13 residues long. Germline CDR1 reads MNHNS; CDR2 reads SASEGT. In this sample, this clone turned up once.

The source of this sequence is a young man in good health. Some clones in this sample may be carry-over from other donors' samples. Sequences were obtained from naive CD4+ T cells from PBMCs. Subset of the sample: CD45RA+ positively selected. The chain carries TRBV6-1 and TRBJ2-7, with D possibly matching TRBD1 (5 bases). In DNA form, the CDR3 reads TGTGCCAGCAGGGCAGGGATTCCCTACGAGCAGTACTTC. Translated, it gives CASRAGIPYEQYF.